What follows are 20 T cell receptor beta chains derived from one specimen sequenced in a study of blood T cell repertoires in COVID-19. Here immunoSEQ multiplex PCR was the method, and the copy in TCRdb shows in-frame clones only, minus some. The sample shows around 180,000 clones, 85% to 90% of them seen only once. Sequencing was carried out using peripheral blood. These TCRs come from a woman aged 25 to 45 with active or convalescent COVID-19.

The chain uses TRBV11-3 and TRBJ2-3; 9 positions agree with TRBD2. J was trimmed by 2 bases and V by 4 bases; bases with no gene match: 4. The CDR3 totals 15 residues. Germline V gives CDR1 SGHNT, CDR2 YENEEA. The chain's CDR3 is CASSSGTSYTDTQYF. In DNA form, the CDR3 reads TGTGCCAGCAGCTCCGGGACTAGCTACACAGATACGCAGTATTTT.

The chain's CDR3 is CAATQGNTEAFF. The CDR3 nucleotides are TGTGCCGCGACACAGGGGAACACTGAAGCTTTCTTT. The genes are TRBV12-3 or TRBV12-4 and TRBJ1-1, with D perhaps matching TRBD1 (6 bases). The germline V and J ends were trimmed by 11 bases and 1 base, with 11 bases remaining between them. The CDR3 sequence is 12 residues long.

The J gene is TRBJ1-2, the V gene TRBV6-5; 11 nucleotides agree with TRBD1. Germline V gene data show CDR1 as MNHEY and CDR2 as SVGAGI. J was trimmed by 4 bases and V by 5 bases; bases with no gene match: 6. This CDR3 comprises 15 residues. This CDR3 is CASSRPGTGGYGYTF. CDR3 in DNA: TGTGCCAGCAGTCGTCCCGGGACAGGGGGCTATGGCTACACCTTC.

This clone was counted only a few times. This chain connects TRBV27 to TRBJ1-2, with 8 bases matching TRBD1. The CDR3 sequence is 15 residues long. Germline CDR1 reads MNHEY; CDR2 reads SMNVEV (reference sequence). The V gene end was trimmed by 3 bases and the J gene end by 7 bases; junction bases not matched to a gene: 10. Written as DNA, the CDR3 is TGTGCCAGCAGTTTTACCGGACAGGGAGGGAGTGGCTACACCTTC. This encodes CASSFTGQGGSGYTF.

The chain carries TRBV9 and TRBJ1-6; tentative D call: TRBD1 (6 bases). CDR3 length: 14 amino acids. The V gene lost 3 bases and the J gene lost 5 bases, with 9 bases spanning the gap. Per germline, CDR1 SGDLS and CDR2 YYNGEE. In nucleotides, the CDR3 is TGTGCCAGCAGCGACAGGGTAGATAATTCACCCCTCCACTTT. This encodes CASSDRVDNSPLHF.

In the case of this clone: The same CDR3 also results from other DNA sequences found in this sample. V is TRBV5-4 and J is TRBJ2-1; D unresolved. V lost 4 bases, J lost 4 bases, and 3 bases lay in between. The germline V gene encodes CDR1 SGHNT and CDR2 YYREEE (reference sequence). The CDR3 has 11 amino acids. The CDR3 spells CASSLYNEQFF. In DNA form, the CDR3 reads TGTGCCAGCAGCCTTTACAATGAGCAGTTCTTC.

CDR3 residues: CASQRTSRYNEQFF. DNA for the CDR3: TGTGCCAGTCAAAGGACTAGCAGATACAATGAGCAGTTCTTC. The chain carries TRBV6-5 and TRBJ2-1; 8 bases are a match to TRBD2. In germline, CDR1 is MNHEY, CDR2 SVGAGI. This CDR3 is built from 14 residues. Trimming cost V 9 bases and J 4 bases; bases outside gene matches: 8.

The V and J genes are TRBV2 and TRBJ1-1; 7 positions match TRBD1. Germline CDR1 and CDR2: SNHLY and FYNNEI. CDR3 length equals 14 residues. V lost 7 bases and J lost 9; bases outside the gene matches: 14. Here the CDR3 DNA reads TGTGCCAGCACCTCGCAAGACAGGGTGGGCCAAGCTTTCTTT. This sequence encodes CASTSQDRVGQAFF.

V is TRBV5-4 and J is TRBJ2-3; TRBD1 agrees at 8 bases. Germline CDR1 SGHNT, CDR2 YYREEE (reference sequence). V lost 3 bases and J lost 2; bases outside the gene matches: 5. This CDR3 contains 15 residues. The CDR3 bases are TGTGCCAGCAGCTCCGACAGGGGCCTCACAGATACGCAGTATTTT. This codes for CASSSDRGLTDTQYF.

This chain uses TRBV13 with TRBJ1-2, with D possibly being TRBD1 (5 bases). Trimming took off 4 bases at V and 4 bases at J, with 16 bases between the two ends. The CDR3 extends over 15 amino acids. Per the germline V gene, CDR1 is PRHDT and CDR2 is FYEKMQ (reference sequence). The CDR3 spells CASSSGTVKRYGYTF. DNA for the CDR3: TGTGCCAGCAGCTCGGGGACTGTCAAACGCTATGGCTACACCTTC.

The chain has TRBV14 and TRBJ1-6, with 10 bases identical to TRBD1. The CDR3 runs 16 residues. Germline V lookup: CDR1 SGHDN, CDR2 FVKESK. After removal of 4 bases from V and 9 bases from J, the junction contained 9 bases not matched to a gene. For the CDR3, the DNA is TGTGCCAGCAGCCTTTCCCGGGACAGGGGTGTTTCACCCCTCCACTTT. Its protein product is CASSLSRDRGVSPLHF. Full variable domain (missing parts from reference TRBV14 and TRBJ1-6): EAGVTQFPSHSVIEKGQTVTLRCDPISGHDNLYWYRRVMGKEIKFLLHFVKESKQDESGMPNNRFLAERTGGTYSTLKVQPAELEDSGVYFCASSLSRDRGVSPLHFGNGTRLTVT.

The chain couples TRBV5-5 to TRBJ2-5; possible D gene TRBD1, 6 bases. There are 17 residues in the CDR3. CDR1 and CDR2 from the germline V gene are SGHKS and YYEKEE (reference sequence). The ends were cut back, 0 bases at V and 3 bases at J, with 18 bases in the middle. The CDR3 loop is CASSLGLWGPLEETQYF. The CDR3 DNA reads TGTGCCAGCAGCTTGGGACTATGGGGGCCGTTAGAAGAGACCCAGTACTTC.

This clone occurred once. The rearrangement links TRBV7-8 to TRBJ1-1; tentatively, D is TRBD1 (6 bases). This CDR3 has 14 amino acids. The germline V and J ends were trimmed by 5 bases and 2 bases, with 12 bases remaining between them. Germline assignment: CDR1 SGHVS and CDR2 FQNEAQ. The CDR3 spells CASSPYRVNTEAFF. CDR3 DNA: TGTGCCAGCAGCCCATACAGGGTAAACACTGAAGCTTTCTTT.

The rearrangement uses TRBV28 and TRBJ2-5, with a possible D match to TRBD2 (6 bases). The CDR3 has 14 residues. The V gene lost 2 bases and the J gene lost 4 bases, with 11 bases spanning the gap. Germline CDR1 and CDR2: MDHEN and SYDVKM. The CDR3 DNA sequence: TGTGCCAGCAGTTTAATCGGGGGTTCAGAGACCCAGTACTTC. Amino acids: CASSLIGGSETQYF. Complete variable domain (other parts from reference TRBV28 and TRBJ2-5): DVKVTQSSRYLVKRTGEKVFLECVQDMDHENMFWYRQDPGLGLRLIYFSYDVKMKEKGDIPEGYSVSREKKERFSLILESASTNQTSMYLCASSLIGGSETQYFGPGTRLLVL.

The rearrangement joins TRBV6-5 to TRBJ1-3; 7 bases line up with TRBD1. With 5 bases clipped from V and 2 bases from J, the junction kept 6 bases outside the gene matches. CDR3 length: 15 amino acids. CDR1 is MNHEY and CDR2 is SVGAGI in the germline V gene. DNA of the CDR3: TGTGCCAGCAGTCCCGAGGGGGCAGCTGGAAACACCATATATTTT. Its translation: CASSPEGAAGNTIYF.

The rearrangement links TRBV27 to TRBJ2-7; tentative D call: TRBD1 (5 bases). CDR1 is MNHEY and CDR2 is SMNVEV in the germline V gene (reference sequence). The CDR3 runs to 16 residues. V lost 0 bases, J lost 9 bases, and 21 bases lay in between. CDR3 DNA sequence: TGTGCCAGCAGTTTATCGGGTCACAGGACCTCGGCTGGGCAGTACTTC. This codes for CASSLSGHRTSAGQYF.

This rearrangement joins TRBV24-1 to TRBJ2-4, with D hard to call. Germline V lookup: CDR1 KGHDR, CDR2 SFDVKD. The V end lost 7 bases, the J end lost 0 bases, and 15 bases lay between the germline ends. This CDR3 comprises 16 residues. The CDR3 sequence: CATSSRLELAKNIQYF. DNA of the CDR3: TGTGCCACCAGCAGTAGACTGGAACTAGCCAAAAACATTCAGTACTTC.

The chain uses TRBV2 and TRBJ2-7; possible D gene TRBD1, 6 bases. The CDR3 sequence is 14 residues long. V lost 6 bases, J lost 0 bases, and 12 bases lay in between. Germline V gene lookup returns CDR1 SNHLY and CDR2 FYNNEI. The CDR3 protein is CASRRTASSYEQYF. CDR3 DNA sequence: TGTGCCAGCAGGAGGACAGCAAGCTCCTACGAGCAGTACTTC.

The chain links TRBV19 to TRBJ2-2; TRBD1 matches at 7 bases. Trimming at V came to 4 bases and at J to 2 bases, leaving 10 bases not matched to a gene. Germline CDR1 is LNHDA and CDR2 is SQIVND (reference sequence). The CDR3 sequence is 17 residues long. The CDR3: CASSKPTGTANTGELFF. The CDR3 DNA reads as TGTGCCAGTAGTAAGCCGACCGGGACAGCAAACACCGGGGAGCTGTTTTTT.

The chain combines TRBV18 with TRBJ1-1; the match to TRBD1 covers 7 bases. The CDR3 covers 14 residues. Germline-derived CDR1 and CDR2 are KGHSH and LQKENI. The J segment lost 1 base and the V segment lost 3 bases, leaving 2 bases of the junction unmatched. The CDR3 loop reads CASSPGTENTEAFF. CDR3 in DNA: TGTGCCAGCTCACCCGGGACAGAGAACACTGAAGCTTTCTTT.